Shown below are 26 T cell receptor beta chains from a single sample sequenced in a study of T cells of healthy individuals. TCRdb passed the 5' RACE reads through MiXCR, listing each CDR3 protein once. The sample comprises 100,000 or so distinct CDR3 sequences, approximately 16% of which are singletons, and around 6.5% rests with the top ten. The receptor source for this set is a human donor in good health.

The chain recombines TRBV12-3 or TRBV12-4 with TRBJ2-2; no firm D call. Trimming shortened V by 2 bases and J by 8 bases, and 15 bases separated the two germline ends. There are 15 residues in the CDR3. As DNA, the CDR3 is TGTGCCAGCAGTTTACTGGAAGACGTCAAGGGGGAGCTGTTTTTT. It codes for CASSLLEDVKGELFF.

The CDR3 coding sequence is TGTGCCACCAGTGAGTCCGGGACTAGCGGCCCCTACAATGAGCAGTTCTTC. It translates to CATSESGTSGPYNEQFF. This chain links TRBV24-1 with TRBJ2-1, with 11 bases matching TRBD2. V trimming: 4 bases; J trimming: 2 bases; junction bases outside the gene matches: 6. This CDR3 spans 17 amino acids. The germline gives CDR1 KGHDR, CDR2 SFDVKD.

This clonotype was counted between two and nine times. The V and J genes are TRBV4-3 and TRBJ2-7, with unresolved D. Trimming shortened V by 1 base and J by 0 bases, and 7 bases separated the two germline ends. The CDR3 totals 14 residues. Germline V lookup: CDR1 LGHNA, CDR2 YSLEER. The CDR3 here is CASSQGTPSYEQYF. The CDR3 nucleotides are TGCGCCAGCAGCCAAGGGACGCCCTCCTACGAGCAGTACTTC.

There are a few counts of this clonotype. This rearrangement joins TRBV10-3 to TRBJ2-1; TRBD1 aligns across 9 bases. CDR1 and CDR2 from the germline V gene are ENHRY and SYGVKD. The CDR3 has 13 amino acids. J lost 5 bases, V lost 10 bases, and 6 bases had no gene match. CDR3 protein: CASEQGADNEQFF. CDR3 bases: TGTGCCAGTGAACAGGGGGCCGACAATGAGCAGTTCTTC.

This clonotype was seen a handful of times. The chain carries TRBV12-3 or TRBV12-4 and TRBJ1-6, with D perhaps TRBD1 (5 bases). The CDR3 contains 14 residues. V lost 3 bases, J lost 10 bases, and 13 bases lay in between. DNA of the CDR3: TGTGCCAGCAGTTTCGAAACAGGATCATCACCCCTCCACTTT. Its translation: CASSFETGSSPLHF.

This clonotype was picked up a small number of times. The chain combines TRBV6-5 with TRBJ1-5; the match to TRBD1 covers 9 bases. The V segment lost 6 bases and the J segment 5 bases; nucleotides outside the gene matches: 8. This CDR3 comprises 15 residues. Germline V CDR1 and CDR2: MNHEY, SVGAGI. As DNA, the CDR3 is TGTGCCAGCAGCCGAGGGACAGGGTATGATCAGCCCCAGCATTTT. Amino acid sequence: CASSRGTGYDQPQHF.

The chain uses TRBV5-1 and TRBJ1-2; no firm D call. Per the germline V gene, CDR1 is SGHRS and CDR2 is YFSETQ. V was pared by 4 bases and J by 1 base, with 5 bases between. CDR3 length equals 12 residues. CDR3 nucleotide sequence: TGCGCCAGCAGCACCCTTAACTATGGCTACACCTTC. Protein sequence: CASSTLNYGYTF.

This clonotype was detected ten times or more. This chain uses TRBV9 with TRBJ1-2; D is unresolved. The germline V gene has CDR1 SGDLS and CDR2 YYNGEE. This CDR3 region has 17 residues. The V gene lost 4 bases and the J gene lost 5 bases, with 24 bases spanning the gap. The CDR3 loop reads CASSQVPDGWGKYGYTF. DNA for the CDR3: TGTGCCAGCAGCCAAGTACCGGACGGATGGGGAAAATATGGCTACACCTTC.

This clonotype was recorded at least ten times. The CDR3 is CASSQTRDSYQPQHF. The CDR3 nucleotides read TGTGCCAGCAGTCAAACCCGGGACAGCTATCAGCCCCAGCATTTT. V usage is TRBV3-1 and J usage is TRBJ1-5; 7 bases are shared with TRBD1. Trimming at V came to 6 bases and at J to 5 bases, leaving 10 bases not matched to a gene. The germline V gene has CDR1 LGHDT and CDR2 YNNKEL (reference sequence). This CDR3 contains 15 residues.

This clonotype showed up just a few times. This chain joins TRBV7-2 and TRBJ2-7; D is unresolved. Trimming took 4 bases from V and 4 from J, leaving 8 bases between them. Germline CDR1 SGHTA, CDR2 FQGNSA. The CDR3 extends over 12 amino acids. The CDR3: CASSSYPYEQYF. The CDR3 DNA reads as TGTGCCAGCAGCTCATACCCGTACGAGCAGTACTTC.

This clonotype was found many times. The chain carries TRBV5-5 and TRBJ1-5; D not resolved. CDR1 is SGHKS, CDR2 YYEKEE, per germline (reference sequence). CDR3 size: 15 residues. Trimming removed 1 base from V and 3 bases from J, with 11 bases in between. CDR3 nucleotides: TGTGCCAGCAGCTTGACGGCCTCCTACAATCAGCCCCAGCATTTT. It specifies CASSLTASYNQPQHF. The variable domain in full, with the rest retrieved from reference TRBV5-5 and TRBJ1-5, is DAGVTQSPTHLIKTRGQQVTLRCSPISGHKSVSWYQQVLGQGPQFIFQYYEKEERGRGNFPDRFSARQFPNYSSELNVNALLLGDSALYLCASSLTASYNQPQHFGDGTRLSIL.

This clonotype was found a few times. The J gene is TRBJ1-5, the V gene TRBV5-1; D unclear. CDR1 and CDR2 from the germline V gene are SGHRS and YFSETQ. Trimming took 6 bases from V and 6 from J, leaving 10 bases between them. The CDR3 runs to 12 residues. Here the CDR3 DNA reads TGCGCCAGCACAGGACCCCCTCAGCCCCAGCATTTT. Translated, it gives CASTGPPQPQHF.

V is TRBV23-1 and J is TRBJ1-1, with TRBD1 identical over 7 bases. TRBV23-1 is known as an ORF, though its function is uncertain. Trimming removed 3 bases from V and 5 bases from J; junction bases left unmatched: 12. The CDR3 runs to 16 residues. This chain's CDR3 is CASSHSRAQGSTEAFF. The CDR3 DNA follows: TGCGCCAGCAGTCACTCGAGGGCACAGGGGAGTACTGAAGCTTTCTTT.

V gene TRBV6-5 combines with J gene TRBJ1-3; D gene ambiguous. The V and J ends lost 7 bases and 0 bases respectively, with 16 bases between them. The CDR3 is 16 residues long. The germline gives CDR1 MNHEY, CDR2 SVGAGI. The chain's CDR3 is CASTNSETSSGNTIYF. The CDR3 DNA reads as TGTGCCAGCACCAACTCGGAAACCAGCTCTGGAAACACCATATATTTT.

The gene calls are TRBV27 and TRBJ2-1; no clear D gene. V gave up 6 bases and J gave up 5 bases, with 5 bases separating them. CDR3 size: 11 residues. Germline-derived CDR1 and CDR2 are MNHEY and SMNVEV (reference sequence). The CDR3 region has the DNA TGTGCCAGCAGAACTCACAATGAGCAGTTCTTC. Protein sequence: CASRTHNEQFF.

The J gene is TRBJ2-1, the V gene TRBV25-1; D not certain. Deletions cut 4 bases from V and 0 bases from J, with 10 bases between. From germline, CDR1 is MGHDK and CDR2 SYGVNS. This CDR3 contains 15 residues. CDR3 bases: TGTGCCAGCAGTGGGGGATTCAGCTCCTACAATGAGCAGTTCTTC. It yields the protein CASSGGFSSYNEQFF.

The V and J genes are TRBV6-2 or TRBV6-3 and TRBJ2-2; 8 nucleotides agree with TRBD2. The V segment lost 2 bases and the J segment 6 bases; nucleotides outside the gene matches: 14. Germline V CDR1 and CDR2: MNHEY, SVGEGT. There are 18 residues in the CDR3. The CDR3 DNA follows: TGTGCCAGCAGTTACAAATGGACGGGAGGGCCATTCCCCGGGGAGCTGTTTTTT. Translation: CASSYKWTGGPFPGELFF.

The CDR3 DNA follows: TGTGCCAGCAGCCGCGTTATCCCCAGCGGGGGCTTTGAGACCCAGTACTTC. Translating it yields CASSRVIPSGGFETQYF. V gene TRBV27 combines with J gene TRBJ2-5, with 8 bases lining up with TRBD2. CDR1 is MNHEY and CDR2 is SMNVEV in the germline V gene (reference sequence). This CDR3 is built from 17 residues. The V and J ends lost 6 bases and 5 bases, in that order; junction bases with no gene match: 17.

This clonotype was recorded a few times. This chain links TRBV15 with TRBJ1-5; possibly TRBD1 for D (6 bases). V lost 5 bases to trimming and J lost 3 bases, with 11 bases between them. The germline V gene encodes CDR1 LNHNV and CDR2 YYDKDF (reference sequence). The CDR3 is 14 residues long. The CDR3: CATSLDRLNQPQHF. CDR3 nucleotide sequence: TGTGCCACCAGCCTCGACAGGCTCAATCAGCCCCAGCATTTT. The whole variable domain, remainder taken from reference TRBV15 and TRBJ1-5, is DAMVIQNPRYQVTQFGKPVTLSCSQTLNHNVMYWYQQKSSQAPKLLFHYYDKDFNNEADTPDNFQSRRPNTSFCFLDIRSPGLGDTAMYLCATSLDRLNQPQHFGDGTRLSIL.

The chain links TRBV20-1 to TRBJ1-3; D gene ambiguous. This CDR3 spans 16 amino acids. Germline loops: CDR1 DFQATT, CDR2 SNEGSKA (reference sequence). The V end was cut by 5 bases, the J end by 0 bases, with 17 bases between. CDR3 loop: CSASQPPPSSGNTIYF. CDR3 DNA sequence: TGCAGTGCTTCCCAGCCACCACCGAGCTCTGGAAACACCATATATTTT.

This chain joins TRBV24-1 and TRBJ2-5; D ambiguous. The CDR3 runs to 17 residues. V gave up 4 bases and J gave up 2 bases, with 19 bases separating them. CDR1 and CDR2 (germline): KGHDR, SFDVKD. The CDR3 sequence: CATSEALGSVGQETQYF. CDR3 DNA: TGTGCCACCAGTGAAGCGTTGGGCTCTGTCGGACAAGAGACCCAGTACTTC.

This clonotype was detected many times. The rearrangement joins TRBV4-3 to TRBJ2-1, with D perhaps given as TRBD1 or TRBD2 (5 bases each). Germline loops: CDR1 LGHNA, CDR2 YSLEER. The CDR3 is 15 residues long. V was cut by 1 base and J by 12 bases, with 19 bases left in between. In nucleotides, the CDR3 is TGCGCCAGCAGCCAAGTCCATACTCAACCTGGGGGGCAGTTCTTC. Translated: CASSQVHTQPGGQFF.

The chain is built from TRBV12-3 or TRBV12-4 and TRBJ1-1; D gene uncertain. The CDR3 runs to 11 residues. Trimming pared 6 bases from V and 6 bases from J, leaving 8 bases between. The DNA of the CDR3 is TGTGCCAGCAGGCAAGGAGCTGAAGCTTTCTTT. Its protein product is CASRQGAEAFF.

This clonotype was found a few times. In nucleotides, the CDR3 is TGTGCCAGCAGCGTCCCTAGCGGCTTGAACACCGGGGAGCTGTTTTTT. Its protein product is CASSVPSGLNTGELFF. The J gene is TRBJ2-2, the V gene TRBV11-2, with 7 bases aligning to TRBD2. The CDR3 runs 16 residues. Germline V lookup: CDR1 SGHAT, CDR2 FQNNGV. V lost 5 bases to trimming and J lost 1 base; unmatched junction nucleotides: 7.

V and J are TRBV4-1 and TRBJ2-6; D remains ambiguous. Trimming shortened V by 1 base and J by 0 bases, and 10 bases separated the two germline ends. Germline CDR1 reads MGHRA; CDR2 reads YSYEKL. The CDR3 length is 17 residues. CDR3: CASSQVFPLSGANVLTF. Written as DNA, the CDR3 is TGCGCCAGCAGCCAAGTGTTCCCTCTCTCTGGGGCCAACGTCCTGACTTTC.

This clonotype has more than one count but fewer than ten. The V and J genes are TRBV7-6 and TRBJ2-5; 9 bases fit TRBD2. The length of the CDR3 is 15 residues. V lost 1 base, J lost 2 bases, and 2 bases stayed unmatched. Germline V lookup: CDR1 SGHVS, CDR2 FNYEAQ. The CDR3: CASSLGLAGQETQYF. The CDR3 DNA follows: TGTGCCAGCAGCTTAGGGCTAGCGGGGCAAGAGACCCAGTACTTC.